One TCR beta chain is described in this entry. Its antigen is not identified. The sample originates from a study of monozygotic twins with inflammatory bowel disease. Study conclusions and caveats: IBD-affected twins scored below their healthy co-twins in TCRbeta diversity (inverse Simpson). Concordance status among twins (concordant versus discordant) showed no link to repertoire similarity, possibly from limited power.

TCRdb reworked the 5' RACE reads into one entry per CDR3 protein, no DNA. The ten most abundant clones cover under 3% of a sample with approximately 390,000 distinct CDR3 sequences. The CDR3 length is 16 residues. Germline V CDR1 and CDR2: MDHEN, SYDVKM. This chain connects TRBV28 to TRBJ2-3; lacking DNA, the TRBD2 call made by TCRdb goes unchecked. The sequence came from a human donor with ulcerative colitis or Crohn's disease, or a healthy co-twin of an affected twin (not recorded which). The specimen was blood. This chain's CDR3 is CASSLVGSGDTDTQYF.